This TCR beta chain came from a study of blood T cell repertoires in COVID-19. In the study overall: The analysed material was cDNA or gDNA that came from T cells, B-cell-depleted T cells, or PBMCs.

Trimming took off 2 bases at V and 9 bases at J, with 17 bases between the two ends. The CDR3 spans 16 residues. Per germline, CDR1 KGHSH and CDR2 LQKENI. Authors' data handling: Amplification of reference gene primers was used by the study to estimate nucleated cell counts. The table came from immunoSEQ multiplex PCR; TCRdb's copy has only in-frame clones and leaves some out. V and J calls and clone size follow that table, whereas D and trimming were derived from the DNA. The sample contains under 400,000 clones, 88% of which appear only once. Sample: PBMCs or T cells enriched from blood (not recorded which). The clonotype was recovered from a woman aged 25 to 39 who had been exposed to COVID-19. The chain recombines TRBV18 with TRBJ1-6; D may be TRBD1 (5 bases). CDR3 loop: CASSPELTENGSPLHF. The CDR3 coding sequence is TGTGCCAGCTCACCAGAACTGACAGAAAACGGTTCACCCCTCCACTTT. Full variable domain (rest looked up from reference TRBV18 and TRBJ1-6): NAGVMQNPRHLVRRRGQEARLRCSPMKGHSHVYWYRQLPEEGLKFMVYLQKENIIDESGMPKERFSAEFPKEGPSILRIQQVVRGDSAAYFCASSPELTENGSPLHFGNGTRLTVT.